This TCR beta chain comes out of a study of human thymus T cells. The assay was immunoSEQ multiplex PCR, and TCRdb's table has in-frame clones only and misses some. The sample has some 44,000 clones, roughly 94% seen once. Four of the eight donors gave about 0.45-1 mL blood during surgery. This clonotype was sampled from a girl less than two years old with a congenital heart defect but otherwise immunologically healthy. Sequencing input: blood.

The CDR3 coding sequence is TGTGCCAGTAGGGTCCTGTCAGGACTGAACTATGGCTACACCTTC. This translates into CASRVLSGLNYGYTF. This sequence joins TRBV19 and TRBJ1-2, with D unresolved. With 6 bases removed from V and 2 bases from J, the gap between germline ends came to 16 bases. CDR1 is LNHDA, CDR2 SQIVND, per germline (reference sequence). The CDR3 consists of 15 residues.